Below, 21 T cell receptor beta chains from the same sample are listed, as sequenced in a study of T cells in Graves' hyperthyroidism and ophthalmopathy. Amplified TCR beta CDR3 regions derived from RNA transcripts. HTBI primers were employed in a first-round RT-PCR of the TCR CDR3. MiXCR was run by TCRdb on the multiplex PCR reads, yielding one entry per CDR3 protein. The sample contains around 480,000 distinct CDR3 sequences, under 15% of which appear only once. Material for sequencing was blood. Receptor source: a woman between 18 and 30 years old with Graves' hyperthyroidism.

This clonotype was picked up many times. The chain uses TRBV27 and TRBJ1-1; 8 nucleotides match TRBD1. The J segment lost 7 bases and the V segment lost 6 bases, leaving 4 bases of the junction unmatched. This CDR3 region has 12 residues. CDR1 and CDR2 (germline): MNHEY, SMNVEV (reference sequence). CDR3 loop: CASSRGRGEAFF. The CDR3 DNA is TGTGCCAGCAGCAGGGGGCGGGGTGAAGCTTTCTTT.

This clonotype appeared many times. This rearrangement joins TRBV6-1 to TRBJ1-2; D unclear. Germline lookup yields CDR1 MNHNS and CDR2 SASEGT. The CDR3 totals 16 residues. With 0 bases removed from V and 4 bases from J, the gap between germline ends came to 15 bases. This chain's CDR3 is CASSEASGNAGYGYTF. DNA for the CDR3: TGTGCCAGCAGTGAAGCGTCGGGGAACGCTGGCTATGGCTACACCTTC.

This chain connects TRBV6-5 to TRBJ2-6, with D unclear. Trimming stripped 2 bases from V and 0 bases from J, with 5 bases between. CDR3 length: 15 amino acids. Germline loops: CDR1 MNHEY, CDR2 SVGAGI. CDR3 sequence reads: CASSYGSSGANVLTF. Here the CDR3 DNA reads TGTGCCAGCAGTTACGGCAGCTCTGGGGCCAACGTCCTGACTTTC.

V and J are TRBV27 and TRBJ1-2; TRBD1 agrees at 10 bases. V lost 6 bases and J lost 3; bases outside the gene matches: 10. This CDR3 comprises 16 residues. In germline, CDR1 is MNHEY, CDR2 SMNVEV (reference sequence). The CDR3 spells CASRRTGGRRDYGYTF. DNA for the CDR3: TGTGCCAGCAGAAGGACAGGGGGGCGACGGGACTATGGCTACACCTTC.

This clonotype was seen a handful of times. The chain links TRBV5-1 to TRBJ2-1; 11 bases align to TRBD2. Germline V gene lookup returns CDR1 SGHRS and CDR2 YFSETQ. The CDR3 has 17 residues. Germline trimming cut 0 bases from V and 6 bases from J; bases unmatched to any gene: 8. CDR3 amino acids: CASSLGPTSGRANEQFF. CDR3 nucleotide sequence: TGCGCCAGCAGCTTGGGTCCAACTAGCGGGAGAGCCAATGAGCAGTTCTTC.

This clonotype was observed a handful of times. The chain combines TRBV11-2 with TRBJ1-1; TRBD1 agrees at 7 bases. This CDR3 is 14 amino acids long. Germline V gene lookup returns CDR1 SGHAT and CDR2 FQNNGV. Trimming cost V 5 bases and J 3 bases; bases outside gene matches: 6. Written as DNA, the CDR3 is TGTGCCAGCAGCCAAACAGGGGAGTACACTGAAGCTTTCTTT. This codes for CASSQTGEYTEAFF. The complete variable domain, with remaining parts taken from reference TRBV11-2 and TRBJ1-1, reads EAGVAQSPRYKIIEKRQSVAFWCNPISGHATLYWYQQILGQGPKLLIQFQNNGVVDDSQLPKDRFSAERLKGVDSTLKIQPAKLEDSAVYLCASSQTGEYTEAFFGQGTRLTVV.

This clonotype has a count of ten or more. The V gene is TRBV30, the J gene TRBJ1-4, with D unclear. Trimming took 0 bases from V and 6 from J, leaving 20 bases between them. Germline loops: CDR1 GTSNPN, CDR2 SVGIG (reference sequence). This CDR3 region has 17 residues. The CDR3 nucleotides read TGTGCCTGGAGTGTACCCCCGGTATCCGGAGGGTATGAAAAACTGTTTTTT. This gives the protein CAWSVPPVSGGYEKLFF. The variable domain in full, with the rest retrieved from reference TRBV30 and TRBJ1-4, is SQTIHQWPATLVQPVGSPLSLECTVEGTSNPNLYWYRQAAGRGLQLLFYSVGIGQISSEVPQNLSASRPQDRQFILSSKKLLLSDSGFYLCAWSVPPVSGGYEKLFFGSGTQLSVL.

At least ten counts were recorded for this clonotype. This sequence joins TRBV11-2 and TRBJ1-1; TRBD1 might be the D (5 bases). The germline V gene has CDR1 SGHAT and CDR2 FQNNGV. CDR3 size: 15 residues. V was trimmed by 2 bases and J by 6 bases, leaving 16 bases between them. Here the CDR3 DNA reads TGTGCCAGCAGCTTATCGCGCGCCCCAGGGTCTGAAGCTTTCTTT. It is translated as CASSLSRAPGSEAFF.

This clonotype occurred many times. The genes are TRBV20-1 and TRBJ2-1; D perhaps matches TRBD2 (6 bases). Looked up from germline, CDR1 is DFQATT and CDR2 is SNEGSKA (reference sequence). Trimming removed 1 base from V and 10 bases from J, with 17 bases in between. The CDR3 extends over 14 amino acids. DNA for the CDR3: TGCAGTGCTAGAGTCCCGACGGGGACTGGGGAGCAGTTCTTC. It is translated as CSARVPTGTGEQFF.

This clonotype was found a few times. J is TRBJ1-1 and V is TRBV12-3 or TRBV12-4; maybe TRBD1 (5 bases). The CDR3 covers 14 residues. V shed 7 bases and J shed 8 bases, with 20 bases lying between them. The CDR3 nucleotides are TGTGCCAGCACCTCAAGGGACGGCTTTGGGGAAGCTTTCTTT. It is translated as CASTSRDGFGEAFF.

The chain couples TRBV9 to TRBJ2-3, with 9 bases fitting TRBD1. The V gene's germline CDR1 is SGDLS and CDR2 YYNGEE. The CDR3 runs 15 residues. With 4 bases clipped from V and 3 bases from J, the junction kept 6 bases outside the gene matches. The chain's CDR3 is CASSPDRGRTDTQYF. CDR3 coding DNA: TGTGCCAGCAGCCCAGACAGGGGGAGGACAGATACGCAGTATTTT.

This clonotype was detected many times. V gene TRBV7-3 combines with J gene TRBJ1-1, with D possibly TRBD1 on 6 matching bases. The CDR3 consists of 14 residues. Germline V CDR1 and CDR2: SGHTA, FQGTGA. Trimming took 5 bases from V and 5 from J, leaving 15 bases between them. CDR3 coding DNA: TGTGCCAGCAGCGTACAGGGCGCGGGAACTGAAGCTTTCTTT. Translating gives CASSVQGAGTEAFF.

Many counts were recorded for this clonotype. V and J are TRBV6-1 and TRBJ2-7, with 12 bases fitting TRBD2. The CDR3 spans 14 residues. CDR1 MNHNS and CDR2 SASEGT come from the germline V gene. J lost 3 bases, V lost 6 bases, and 3 bases had no gene match. The CDR3 region is CASSLAGGGYEQYF. CDR3 nucleotides: TGTGCCAGCAGCCTAGCGGGAGGGGGCTACGAGCAGTACTTC.

This clonotype has at least ten counts. The chain employs TRBV6-1 and TRBJ1-2; TRBD1 might be the D (5 bases). The CDR3 is 13 residues long. Germline CDR1 MNHNS, CDR2 SASEGT. Between the trimmed V and J ends, which lost 5 bases and 3 bases, there was a span of 10 bases. DNA for the CDR3: TGTGCCAGCAGTCAACAGGCCTACTATGGCTACACCTTC. It encodes CASSQQAYYGYTF.

This clonotype was recorded many times. V gene TRBV12-3 or TRBV12-4 combines with J gene TRBJ2-1; TRBD2 is a possible D gene (6 bases). Trimming took off 5 bases at V and 12 bases at J, with 20 bases between the two ends. This CDR3 is 14 amino acids long. The CDR3 here is CASSGGLAVRRQFF. Written as DNA, the CDR3 is TGTGCCAGCAGTGGGGGATTAGCGGTCCGACGGCAGTTCTTC.

This clonotype was detected many times. The chain carries TRBV6-1 and TRBJ1-1, with D possibly being TRBD1 (6 bases). V was trimmed by 6 bases and J by 3 bases, leaving 23 bases between them. CDR3 length: 17 residues. Germline CDR1 MNHNS, CDR2 SASEGT. This CDR3 reads CASRPNGQRTAYTEAFF. In DNA form, the CDR3 reads TGTGCCAGCAGACCGAATGGACAGAGAACTGCCTACACTGAAGCTTTCTTT.

The chain recombines TRBV2 with TRBJ2-5, with D perhaps TRBD1 (5 bases). The CDR3 is 16 amino acids. V lost 2 bases, J lost 5 bases, and 18 bases lay in between. Germline CDR1 SNHLY, CDR2 FYNNEI. Here the CDR3 DNA reads TGTGCCAGCAGTGAATCTCTGTCGTATGGGGCGGAGACCCAGTACTTC. Its protein product is CASSESLSYGAETQYF.

The V gene is TRBV5-1, the J gene TRBJ1-2, with 11 bases lining up with TRBD1. V was clipped by 4 bases and J by 6 bases; unmatched bases: 8. CDR1 is SGHRS and CDR2 is YFSETQ in the germline V gene. The CDR3 has 15 residues. Written as DNA, the CDR3 is TGCGCCAGCAGCCAGGGACAGGGGGGGGCCGATGGCTACACCTTC. Protein sequence: CASSQGQGGADGYTF.

The table lists this clonotype with a few counts. The chain combines TRBV7-8 with TRBJ2-1; 8 bases are a match to TRBD2. This CDR3 has 15 amino acids. Germline V gives CDR1 SGHVS, CDR2 FQNEAQ. Trimming took 5 bases from V and 5 from J; bases not matched to a gene: 8. The CDR3 spells CASSRSGRNNNEQFF. The CDR3 nucleotides read TGTGCCAGCAGCCGCAGCGGGAGAAACAACAATGAGCAGTTCTTC.

The J gene is TRBJ2-1, the V gene TRBV12-5; TRBD2 matches 8 bases. CDR1 and CDR2 (germline): LGHNT, FRNRAP. Losses at the gene ends were 0 bases for V and 4 bases for J; bases not matched to a gene: 5. The CDR3 has 16 residues. This CDR3 reads CASGLVAGVGYNEQFF. The CDR3 region has the DNA TGTGCTAGTGGTTTGGTAGCGGGAGTAGGTTACAATGAGCAGTTCTTC.

This clonotype was seen at least ten times. The chain links TRBV20-1 to TRBJ2-7; 8 bases match TRBD1. In germline, CDR1 is DFQATT, CDR2 SNEGSKA (reference sequence). The CDR3 spans 15 residues. J was trimmed by 0 bases and V by 3 bases; bases with no gene match: 7. The CDR3, as DNA: TGCAGTGCTAGTCTCTCCGGACAGGGCTCCTACGAGCAGTACTTC. It yields the protein CSASLSGQGSYEQYF.